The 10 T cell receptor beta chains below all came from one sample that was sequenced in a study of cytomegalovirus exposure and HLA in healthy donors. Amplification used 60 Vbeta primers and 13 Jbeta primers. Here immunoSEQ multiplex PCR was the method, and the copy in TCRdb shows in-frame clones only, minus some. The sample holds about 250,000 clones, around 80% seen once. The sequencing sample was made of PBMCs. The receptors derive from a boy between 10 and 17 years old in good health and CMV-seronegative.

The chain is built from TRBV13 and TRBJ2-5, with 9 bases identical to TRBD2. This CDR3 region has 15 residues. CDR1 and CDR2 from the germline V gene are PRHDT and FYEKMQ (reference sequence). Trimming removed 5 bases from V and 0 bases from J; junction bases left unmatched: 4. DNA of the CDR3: TGTGCCAGCAGCCCGCGGGGGGGTTACCAAGAGACCCAGTACTTC. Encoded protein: CASSPRGGYQETQYF.

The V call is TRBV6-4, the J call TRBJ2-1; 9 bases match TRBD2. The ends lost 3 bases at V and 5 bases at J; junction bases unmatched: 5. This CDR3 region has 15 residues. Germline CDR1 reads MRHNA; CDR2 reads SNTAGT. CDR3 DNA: TGTGCCAGCAGTGAGCTCGGACTAGCGAACAATGAGCAGTTCTTC. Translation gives CASSELGLANNEQFF.

The CDR3 DNA follows: TGCGCCAGCAGCGCACAGGGGGTGGCTAGCCCGGAGACCCAGTACTTC. It translates to CASSAQGVASPETQYF. The gene calls are TRBV5-1 and TRBJ2-5; the match to TRBD1 covers 8 bases. This CDR3 comprises 16 residues. V lost 4 bases, J lost 5 bases, and 13 bases stayed unmatched. Germline V gene data show CDR1 as SGHRS and CDR2 as YFSETQ.

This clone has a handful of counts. The CDR3 sequence: CASSAGSGSEAFF. The DNA for the CDR3 is TGTGCCAGCAGCGCCGGGTCTGGTTCTGAAGCTTTCTTT. The chain is built from TRBV11-2 and TRBJ1-1; D is unresolved. The V end was cut by 5 bases, the J end by 6 bases, with 13 bases between. The CDR3 consists of 13 residues. Germline CDR1 reads SGHAT; CDR2 reads FQNNGV.

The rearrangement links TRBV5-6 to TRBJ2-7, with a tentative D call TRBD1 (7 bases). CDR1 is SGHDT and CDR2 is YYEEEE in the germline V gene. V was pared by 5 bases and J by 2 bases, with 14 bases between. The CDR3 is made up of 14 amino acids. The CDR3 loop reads CASSRRDSTYEQYF. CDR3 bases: TGTGCCAGCAGTCGGAGGGACAGCACCTACGAGCAGTACTTC. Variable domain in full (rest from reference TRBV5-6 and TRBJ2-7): DAGVTQSPTHLIKTRGQQVTLRCSPKSGHDTVSWYQQALGQGPQFIFQYYEEEERQRGNFPDRFSGHQFPNYSSELNVNALLLGDSALYLCASSRRDSTYEQYFGPGTRLTVT.

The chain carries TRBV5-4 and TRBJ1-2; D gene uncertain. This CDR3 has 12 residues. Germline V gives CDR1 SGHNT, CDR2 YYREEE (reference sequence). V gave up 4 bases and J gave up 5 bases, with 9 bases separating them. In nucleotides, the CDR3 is TGTGCCAGCAGCGCAGTCGTGTATGGCTACACCTTC. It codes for CASSAVVYGYTF.

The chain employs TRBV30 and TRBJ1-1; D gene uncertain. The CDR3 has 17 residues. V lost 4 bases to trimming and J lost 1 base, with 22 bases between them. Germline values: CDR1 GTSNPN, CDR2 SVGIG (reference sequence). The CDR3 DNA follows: TGTGCCTGGATGGGTCGGGGATGGCGAAGCGGGAACACTGAAGCTTTCTTT. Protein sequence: CAWMGRGWRSGNTEAFF.

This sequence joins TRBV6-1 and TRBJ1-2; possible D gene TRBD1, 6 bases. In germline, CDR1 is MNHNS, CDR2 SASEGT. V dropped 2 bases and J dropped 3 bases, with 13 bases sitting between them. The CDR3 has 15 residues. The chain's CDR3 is CASSEQPQGDYGYTF. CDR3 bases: TGTGCCAGCAGTGAACAACCACAGGGCGACTATGGCTACACCTTC.

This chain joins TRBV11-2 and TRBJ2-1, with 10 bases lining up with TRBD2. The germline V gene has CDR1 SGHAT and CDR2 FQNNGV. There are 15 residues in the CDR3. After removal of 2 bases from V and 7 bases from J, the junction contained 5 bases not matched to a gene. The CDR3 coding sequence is TGTGCCAGCAGCTTATGGTCTAGCGGGAGTAATGAGCAGTTCTTC. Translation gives CASSLWSSGSNEQFF. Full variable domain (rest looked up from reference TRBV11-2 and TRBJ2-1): EAGVAQSPRYKIIEKRQSVAFWCNPISGHATLYWYQQILGQGPKLLIQFQNNGVVDDSQLPKDRFSAERLKGVDSTLKIQPAKLEDSAVYLCASSLWSSGSNEQFFGPGTRLTVL.

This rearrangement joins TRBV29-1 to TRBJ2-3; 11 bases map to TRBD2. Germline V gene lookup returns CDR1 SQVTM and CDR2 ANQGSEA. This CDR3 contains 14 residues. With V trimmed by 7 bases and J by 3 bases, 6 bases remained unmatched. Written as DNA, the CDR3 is TGCAGCGGCAGCGGGACTAGCGGTACAGATACGCAGTATTTT. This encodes CSGSGTSGTDTQYF.